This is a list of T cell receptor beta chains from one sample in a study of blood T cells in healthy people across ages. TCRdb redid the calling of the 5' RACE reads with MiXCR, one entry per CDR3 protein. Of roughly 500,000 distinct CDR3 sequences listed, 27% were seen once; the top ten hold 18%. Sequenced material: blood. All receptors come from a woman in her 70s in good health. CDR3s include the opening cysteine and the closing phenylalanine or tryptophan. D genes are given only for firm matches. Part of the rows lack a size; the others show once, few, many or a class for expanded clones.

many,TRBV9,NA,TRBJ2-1,TGTGCCAGCAGCGGGCCCTCAGACTCCTACAATGAGCAGTTCTTC,CASSGPSDSYNEQFF
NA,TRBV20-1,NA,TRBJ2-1,TGCAGTGCTAGAGATAGCAGGGTTTATGAGCAGTTCTTC,CSARDSRVYEQFF
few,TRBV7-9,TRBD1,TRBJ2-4,TGTGCCAGCAGCTACACAGGGGTTAAGGGCATTCAGTACTTC,CASSYTGVKGIQYF
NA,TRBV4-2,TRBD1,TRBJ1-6,TGTGCCAGCAGACTTCAGGGGGCGGATTCACCCCTCCACTTT,CASRLQGADSPLHF
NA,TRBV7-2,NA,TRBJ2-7,TGTGCCAGCAGCTCGGGGGCCTCCGCCTACGAGCAGTACTTC,CASSSGASAYEQYF
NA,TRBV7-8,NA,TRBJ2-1,TGTGCCAGCAGCTTGGAACGCCGGGCCCTAGACAATGAGCAGTTCTTC,CASSLERRALDNEQFF
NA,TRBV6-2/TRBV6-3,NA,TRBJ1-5,TGTGCCAGCAGGGAATCCTCGGGGGCCCAGCATTTT,CASRESSGAQHF
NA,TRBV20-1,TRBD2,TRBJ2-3,TGCAGTGCTAGAGGTTTAGGACTAGCAGACACAGATACGCAGTATTTT,CSARGLGLADTDTQYF
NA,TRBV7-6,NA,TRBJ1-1,TGTGCCAGCAGCCCTTCCCCCTACAGGAACACTGAAGCTTTCTTT,CASSPSPYRNTEAFF
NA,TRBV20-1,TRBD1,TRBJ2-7,TGCAGTGCTAGAGATCCCGGACAGGGAACCTACGAGCAGTACTTC,CSARDPGQGTYEQYF
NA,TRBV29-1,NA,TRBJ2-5,TGCAGCGTTGCAACCCTAGGGGGGTACCAAGAGACCCAGTACTTC,CSVATLGGYQETQYF
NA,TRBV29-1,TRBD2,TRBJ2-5,TGCAGCGTCGGAGCGGGGGGGGTGGAGACCCAGTACTTC,CSVGAGGVETQYF
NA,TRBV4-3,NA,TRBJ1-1,TGCGCCAGCAGCCTCCTGTACCCGAACACTGAAGCTTTCTTT,CASSLLYPNTEAFF
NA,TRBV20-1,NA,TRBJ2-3,TGCAGTGCCGGGGCTGGGGCTACAGATACGCAGTATTTT,CSAGAGATDTQYF
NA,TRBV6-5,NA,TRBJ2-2,TGTGCCAGCAGTTACGGGAGGCTTGGGGGCTCCGGGGAGCTGTTTTTT,CASSYGRLGGSGELFF